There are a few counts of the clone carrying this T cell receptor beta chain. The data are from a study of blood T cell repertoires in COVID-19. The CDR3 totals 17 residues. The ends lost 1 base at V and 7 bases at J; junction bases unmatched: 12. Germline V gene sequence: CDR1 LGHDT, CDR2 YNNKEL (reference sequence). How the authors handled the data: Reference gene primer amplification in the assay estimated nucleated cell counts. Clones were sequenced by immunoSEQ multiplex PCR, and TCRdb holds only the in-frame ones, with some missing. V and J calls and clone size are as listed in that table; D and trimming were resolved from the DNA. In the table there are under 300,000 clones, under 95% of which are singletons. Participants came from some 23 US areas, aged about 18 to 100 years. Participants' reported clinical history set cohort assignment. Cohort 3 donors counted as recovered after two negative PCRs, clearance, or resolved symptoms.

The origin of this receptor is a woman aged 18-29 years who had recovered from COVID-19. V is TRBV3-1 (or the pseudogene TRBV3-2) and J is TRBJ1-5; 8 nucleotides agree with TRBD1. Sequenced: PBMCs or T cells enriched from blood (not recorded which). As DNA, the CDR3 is TGTGCCAGCAGCCAAGGCTTGACAGGGGCGGTTAGGCAGCCCCAGCATTTT. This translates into CASSQGLTGAVRQPQHF.